This T cell receptor beta chain emerged from a study of tumor-infiltrating lymphocytes in primary liver carcinoma. Study-wide results and caveats: The study found tumor-adjacent and tumor-blood pairs overlapped less than tumor region pairs.

The germline V gene has CDR1 KGHDR and CDR2 SFDVKD. V lost 2 bases, J lost 10 bases, and 9 bases lay in between. This CDR3 has 12 residues. A constant-region primer served to make TCR beta cDNA from 500 to 550 ng total RNA. The TCR beta library was amplified through three nested multiplex PCR rounds in a modified ARM-PCR procedure. Running nine to ten cycles apiece, the first two PCR rounds relied on TRBV1-TRBV30 forward primers together with a C-beta reverse primer. TCRdb redid the calling of the multiplex PCR reads with MiXCR, one entry per CDR3 protein. The top ten clones hold about 13% of a sample with around 81,000 distinct CDR3 sequences, 71% of them seen once. On this clonotype: Its antigen is unknown.

Bulk tissue was left unsorted, and RNA and DNA were co-extracted from about 20-30 mg of it. HBV chronically infected the treatment-naive patients. This TCR was recovered from an older woman with primary liver carcinoma and hepatitis B virus infection. The chain is built from TRBV24-1 and TRBJ2-3; D call uncertain. Sequencing used liver tumor tissue from sampling region 4. Subset: tumor region T4, right-lateral pole. The CDR3 DNA reads as TGTGCCACCAGTGATTCAAGGGATGCGCAGTATTTT. It is translated as CATSDSRDAQYF.